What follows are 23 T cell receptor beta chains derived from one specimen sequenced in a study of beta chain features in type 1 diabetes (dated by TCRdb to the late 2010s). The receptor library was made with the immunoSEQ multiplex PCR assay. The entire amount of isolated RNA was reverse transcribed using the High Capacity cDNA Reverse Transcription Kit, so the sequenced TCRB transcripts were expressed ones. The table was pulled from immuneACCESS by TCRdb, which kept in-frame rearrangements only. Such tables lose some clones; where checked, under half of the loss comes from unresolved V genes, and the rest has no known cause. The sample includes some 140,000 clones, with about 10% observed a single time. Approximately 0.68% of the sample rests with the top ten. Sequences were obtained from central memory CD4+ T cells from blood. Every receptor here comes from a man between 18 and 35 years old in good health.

CDR3 loop: CASSQDRGQGKTEAFF. The CDR3 DNA sequence: TGCGCCAGCAGCCAAGATAGGGGACAGGGGAAAACTGAAGCTTTCTTT. This sequence joins TRBV4-3 and TRBJ1-1; 10 nucleotides align to TRBD1. This CDR3 has 16 amino acids. Germline CDR1 and CDR2: LGHNA and YSLEER. J was trimmed by 5 bases and V by 0 bases; bases with no gene match: 6.

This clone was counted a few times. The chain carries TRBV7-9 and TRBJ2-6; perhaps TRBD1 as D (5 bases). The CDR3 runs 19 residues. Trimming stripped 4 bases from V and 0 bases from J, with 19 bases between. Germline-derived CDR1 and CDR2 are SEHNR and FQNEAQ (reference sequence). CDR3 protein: CASSSTDDFTYSGANVLTF. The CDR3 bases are TGTGCCAGCAGCTCGACAGACGATTTTACCTACTCTGGGGCCAACGTCCTGACTTTC.

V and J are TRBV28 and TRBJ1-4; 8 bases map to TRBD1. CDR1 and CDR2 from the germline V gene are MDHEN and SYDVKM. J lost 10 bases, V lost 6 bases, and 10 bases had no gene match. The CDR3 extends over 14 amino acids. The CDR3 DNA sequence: TGTGCCAGCAGGGACGGGACAGGAGTCCGAAAACTGTTTTTT. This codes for CASRDGTGVRKLFF.

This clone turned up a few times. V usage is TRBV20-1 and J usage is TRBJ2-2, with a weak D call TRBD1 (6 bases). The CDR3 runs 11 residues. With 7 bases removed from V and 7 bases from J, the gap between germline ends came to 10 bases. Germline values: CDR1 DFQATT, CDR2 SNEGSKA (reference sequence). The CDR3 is CSGGPGGELFF. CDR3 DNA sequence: TGCAGTGGGGGGCCTGGCGGGGAGCTGTTTTTT.

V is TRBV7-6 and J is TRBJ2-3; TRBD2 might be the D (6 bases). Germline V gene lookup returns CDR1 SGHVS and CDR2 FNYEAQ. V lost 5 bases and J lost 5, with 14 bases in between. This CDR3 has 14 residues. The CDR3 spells CASSIRDGGDTQYF. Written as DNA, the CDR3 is TGTGCCAGCAGCATCAGGGACGGGGGAGATACGCAGTATTTT.

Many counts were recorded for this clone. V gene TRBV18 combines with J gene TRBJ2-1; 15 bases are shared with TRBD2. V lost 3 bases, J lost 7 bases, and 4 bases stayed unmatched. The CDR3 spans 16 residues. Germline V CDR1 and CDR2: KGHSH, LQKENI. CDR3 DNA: TGTGCCAGCTCACCCCGGACTAGCGGGGGGGGGAATGAGCAGTTCTTC. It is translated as CASSPRTSGGGNEQFF.

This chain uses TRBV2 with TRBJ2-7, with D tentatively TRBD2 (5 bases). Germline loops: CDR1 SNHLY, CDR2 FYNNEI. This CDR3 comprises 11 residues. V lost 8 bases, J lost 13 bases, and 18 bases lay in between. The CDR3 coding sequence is TGTGCCAGCGGATTTCGGGGATTGGGTTACTTC. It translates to CASGFRGLGYF.

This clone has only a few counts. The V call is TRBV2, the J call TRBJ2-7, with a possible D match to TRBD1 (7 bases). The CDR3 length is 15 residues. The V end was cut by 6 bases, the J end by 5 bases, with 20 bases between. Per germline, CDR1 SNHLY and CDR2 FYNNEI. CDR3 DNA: TGTGCCAGCAGCGGTGCCCAGGGGGGTTCGCACGAGCAGTACTTC. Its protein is CASSGAQGGSHEQYF.

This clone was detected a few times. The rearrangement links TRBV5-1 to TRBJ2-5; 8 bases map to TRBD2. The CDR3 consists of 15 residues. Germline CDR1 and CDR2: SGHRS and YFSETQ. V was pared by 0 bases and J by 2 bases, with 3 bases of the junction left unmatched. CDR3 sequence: CASSLASGGQETQYF. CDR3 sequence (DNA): TGCGCCAGCAGCTTGGCGTCGGGGGGGCAAGAGACCCAGTACTTC.

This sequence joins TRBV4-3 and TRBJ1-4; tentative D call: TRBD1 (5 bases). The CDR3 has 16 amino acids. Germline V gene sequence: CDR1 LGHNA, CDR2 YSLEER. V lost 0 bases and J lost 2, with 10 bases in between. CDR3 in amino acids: CASSQDPTATNEKLFF. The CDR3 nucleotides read TGCGCCAGCAGCCAAGATCCGACAGCTACTAATGAAAAACTGTTTTTT.

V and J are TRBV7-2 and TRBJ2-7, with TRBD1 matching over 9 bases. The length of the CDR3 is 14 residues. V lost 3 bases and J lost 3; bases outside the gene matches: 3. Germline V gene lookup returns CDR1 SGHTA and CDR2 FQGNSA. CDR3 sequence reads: CASSFGQGSYEQYF. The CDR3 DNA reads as TGTGCCAGCAGCTTCGGACAGGGGAGCTACGAGCAGTACTTC.

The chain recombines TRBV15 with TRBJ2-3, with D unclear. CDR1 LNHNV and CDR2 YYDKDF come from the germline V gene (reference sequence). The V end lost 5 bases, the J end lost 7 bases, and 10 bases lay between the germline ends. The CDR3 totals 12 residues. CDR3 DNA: TGTGCCACCAGCGTCAGTGGCTATACGCAGTATTTT. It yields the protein CATSVSGYTQYF.

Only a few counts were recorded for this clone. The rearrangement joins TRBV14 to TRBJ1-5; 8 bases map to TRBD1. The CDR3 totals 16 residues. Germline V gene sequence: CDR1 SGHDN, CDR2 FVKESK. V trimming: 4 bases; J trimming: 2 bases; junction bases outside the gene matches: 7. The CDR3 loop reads CASSPPETGGNQPQHF. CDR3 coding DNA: TGTGCCAGCAGCCCCCCGGAGACAGGGGGCAATCAGCCCCAGCATTTT.

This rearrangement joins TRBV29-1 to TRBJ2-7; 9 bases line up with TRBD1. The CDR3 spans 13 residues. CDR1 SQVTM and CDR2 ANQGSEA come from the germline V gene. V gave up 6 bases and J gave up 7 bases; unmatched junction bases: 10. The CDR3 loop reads CSVAQTGGGEQYF. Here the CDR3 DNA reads TGCAGCGTCGCACAGACAGGGGGTGGGGAGCAGTACTTC.

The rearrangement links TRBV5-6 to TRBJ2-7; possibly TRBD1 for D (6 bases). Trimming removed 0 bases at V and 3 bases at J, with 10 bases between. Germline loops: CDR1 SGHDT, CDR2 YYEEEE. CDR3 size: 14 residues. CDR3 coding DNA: TGTGCCAGCAGCTTGGGGGACATTCACTACGAGCAGTACTTC. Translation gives CASSLGDIHYEQYF.

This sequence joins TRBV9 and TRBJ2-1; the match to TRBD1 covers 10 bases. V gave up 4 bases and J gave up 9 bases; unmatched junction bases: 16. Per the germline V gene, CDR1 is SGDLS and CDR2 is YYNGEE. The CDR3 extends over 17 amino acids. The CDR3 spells CASSSLTGTGAEGEQFF. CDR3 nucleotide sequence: TGTGCCAGCAGCTCTCTCACCGGGACAGGGGCGGAGGGTGAGCAGTTCTTC.

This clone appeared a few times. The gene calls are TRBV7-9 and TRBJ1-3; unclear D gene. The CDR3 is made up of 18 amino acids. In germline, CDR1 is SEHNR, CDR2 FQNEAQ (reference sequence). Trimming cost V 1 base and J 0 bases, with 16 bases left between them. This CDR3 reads CASSLGGSRNPSGNTIYF. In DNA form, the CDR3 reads TGTGCCAGCAGCTTAGGTGGGAGTCGGAACCCCTCTGGAAACACCATATATTTT.

The DNA for the CDR3 is TGTGCCATCAGCCCTCTCGCGGGGGGTACCTACGAGCAGTACTTC. This encodes CAISPLAGGTYEQYF. The V call is TRBV10-3, the J call TRBJ2-7, with 8 bases matching TRBD2. The trim removed 6 bases at V and 2 bases at J, leaving 9 bases unmatched. The CDR3 length is 15 residues. Per germline, CDR1 ENHRY and CDR2 SYGVKD.

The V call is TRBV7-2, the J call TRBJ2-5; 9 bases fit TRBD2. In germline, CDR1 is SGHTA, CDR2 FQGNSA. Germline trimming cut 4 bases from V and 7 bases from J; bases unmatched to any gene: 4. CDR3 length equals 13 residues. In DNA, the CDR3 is TGTGCCAGCAGCTCGTATAGCGGGGGGACCCAGTACTTC. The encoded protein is CASSSYSGGTQYF.

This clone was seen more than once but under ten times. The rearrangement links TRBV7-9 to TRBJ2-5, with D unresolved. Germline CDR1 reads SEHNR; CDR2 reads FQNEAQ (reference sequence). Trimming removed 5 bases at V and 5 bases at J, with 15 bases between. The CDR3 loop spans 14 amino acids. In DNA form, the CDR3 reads TGTGCCAGCAGCGATCTCGTGGGCGCTGAGACCCAGTACTTC. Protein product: CASSDLVGAETQYF.

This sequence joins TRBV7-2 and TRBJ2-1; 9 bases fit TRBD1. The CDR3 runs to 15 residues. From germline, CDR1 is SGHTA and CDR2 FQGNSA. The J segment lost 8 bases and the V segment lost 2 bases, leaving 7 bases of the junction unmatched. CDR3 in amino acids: CASSLFGTGLDEQFF. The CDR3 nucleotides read TGTGCCAGCAGCTTATTCGGGACAGGGTTAGATGAGCAGTTCTTC.

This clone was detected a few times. The CDR3 sequence is CASSLEGSPKQYF. The CDR3, as DNA: TGTGCCAGCAGCTTAGAAGGTAGCCCCAAGCAGTACTTC. The chain is built from TRBV7-9 and TRBJ2-7, with D unclear. CDR3 length: 13 amino acids. With 1 base removed from V and 8 bases from J, the gap between germline ends came to 12 bases. Germline-derived CDR1 and CDR2 are SEHNR and FQNEAQ (reference sequence).

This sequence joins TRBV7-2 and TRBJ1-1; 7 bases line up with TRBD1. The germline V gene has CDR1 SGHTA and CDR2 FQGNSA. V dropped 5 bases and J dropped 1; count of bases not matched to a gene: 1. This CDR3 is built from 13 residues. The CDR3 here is CASSGTANTEAFF. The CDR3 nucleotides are TGTGCCAGCAGCGGGACAGCGAACACTGAAGCTTTCTTT.